This TCR beta chain comes out of a study of T cell responses to AZD1222 COVID-19 vaccine. Findings of the study overall: Nearly half of spike-specific TCRs reportedly target variant regions that are unmutated in the B.1.351 and B.1.1.7 variants. Clonal diversity was possibly underestimated, and the donors were mostly white British, with more females. Repertoire sampling occurred only after the peak T cell response.

On this clone itself: Its specificity is unknown.

Data came from immunoSEQ multiplex PCR; TCRdb stores just in-frame clones and leaves some out. The sample consists of approximately 46,000 clones, over 85% of them appearing once. The CDR3 is 15 amino acids. Trimming stripped 6 bases from V and 0 bases from J, with 11 bases between. The germline gives CDR1 MDHEN, CDR2 SYDVKM. The material was peripheral blood, obtained 28 days after the second AZD1222 dose. This TCR was sampled from an adult who received the AZD1222 COVID-19 vaccine. The chain combines TRBV28 with TRBJ1-4; possible D gene TRBD1, 5 bases. The CDR3 loop reads CASSGGSATNEKLFF. DNA for the CDR3: TGTGCCAGCAGCGGGGGGTCCGCAACTAATGAAAAACTGTTTTTT.